This T cell receptor beta chain derives from a study of response to subunit inactivated influenza vaccine. General study points: Seasonal influenza vaccination, on each occasion, was suggested by the authors to recruit few new T cells.

The table lists this clonotype with a few counts. The antigen remains undetermined. Via MiXCR, TCRdb re-called the RT-PCR reads, giving one row per CDR3 protein. The table includes about 500,000 distinct CDR3 sequences, approximately 12% detected once. The germline V gene encodes CDR1 SGHAT and CDR2 FQNNGV. Trimming at V came to 5 bases and at J to 10 bases, leaving 7 bases not matched to a gene. The CDR3 sequence is 12 residues long. The source was PBMCs from blood, collected roughly 46 days after vaccination. This TCR was sampled from a man between 50 and 59 years old who received an inactivated influenza vaccine. The chain is built from TRBV11-2 and TRBJ1-1; 7 nucleotides align to TRBD1. The CDR3 protein is CASSPWDRGAFF. CDR3 coding DNA: TGTGCCAGCAGCCCATGGGACAGAGGAGCTTTCTTT.